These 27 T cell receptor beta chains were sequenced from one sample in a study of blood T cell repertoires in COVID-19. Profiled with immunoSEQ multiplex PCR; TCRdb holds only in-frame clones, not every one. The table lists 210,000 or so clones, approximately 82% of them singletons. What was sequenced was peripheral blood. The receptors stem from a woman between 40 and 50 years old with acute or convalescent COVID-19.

CDR3 residues: CASSATGGVSGANVLTF. Here the CDR3 DNA reads TGCGCCAGCAGTGCGACAGGGGGTGTCTCTGGGGCCAACGTCCTGACTTTC. The rearrangement links TRBV5-1 to TRBJ2-6, with 9 bases matching TRBD1. Germline V CDR1 and CDR2: SGHRS, YFSETQ. This CDR3 region has 17 residues. J gave up 0 bases and V 5 bases, and 6 bases lay outside the gene matches. Full variable domain (remainder filled in from reference TRBV5-1 and TRBJ2-6): KAGVTQTPRYLIKTRGQQVTLSCSPISGHRSVSWYQQTPGQGLQFLFEYFSETQRNKGNFPGRFSGRQFSNSRSEMNVSTLELGDSALYLCASSATGGVSGANVLTFGAGSRLTVL.

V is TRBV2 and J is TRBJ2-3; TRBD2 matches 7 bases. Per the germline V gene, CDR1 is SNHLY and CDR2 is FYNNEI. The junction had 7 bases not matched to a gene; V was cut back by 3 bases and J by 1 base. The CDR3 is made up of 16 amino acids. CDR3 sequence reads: CASSEWEGRGTDTQYF. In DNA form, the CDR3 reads TGTGCCAGCAGTGAGTGGGAGGGGAGAGGCACAGATACGCAGTATTTT.

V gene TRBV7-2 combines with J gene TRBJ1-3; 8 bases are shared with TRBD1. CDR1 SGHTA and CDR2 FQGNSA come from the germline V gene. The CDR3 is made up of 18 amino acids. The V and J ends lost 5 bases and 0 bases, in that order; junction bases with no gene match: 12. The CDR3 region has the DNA TGTGCCAGCAGCGTAGGGACAGGCGAACTAATCTCTGGAAACACCATATATTTT. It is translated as CASSVGTGELISGNTIYF.

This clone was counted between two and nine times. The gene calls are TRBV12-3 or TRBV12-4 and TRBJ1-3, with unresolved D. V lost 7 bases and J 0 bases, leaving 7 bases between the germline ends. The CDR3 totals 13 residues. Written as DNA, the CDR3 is TGTGCCAGCACTCAGAACTCTGGAAACACCATATATTTT. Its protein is CASTQNSGNTIYF.

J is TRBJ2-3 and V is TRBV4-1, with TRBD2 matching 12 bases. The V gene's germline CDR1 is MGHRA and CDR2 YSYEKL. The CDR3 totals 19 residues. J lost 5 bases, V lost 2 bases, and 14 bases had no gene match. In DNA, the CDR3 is TGCGCCAGCAGCCAACCACCAAGTCTAGCGGGGGGGGATAAAGATACGCAGTATTTT. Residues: CASSQPPSLAGGDKDTQYF.

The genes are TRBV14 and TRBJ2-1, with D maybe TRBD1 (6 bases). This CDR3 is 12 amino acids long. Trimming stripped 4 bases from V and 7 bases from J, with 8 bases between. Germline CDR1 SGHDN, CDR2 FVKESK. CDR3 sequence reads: CASSPTGNEQFF. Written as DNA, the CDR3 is TGTGCCAGCAGCCCTACAGGGAATGAGCAGTTCTTC.

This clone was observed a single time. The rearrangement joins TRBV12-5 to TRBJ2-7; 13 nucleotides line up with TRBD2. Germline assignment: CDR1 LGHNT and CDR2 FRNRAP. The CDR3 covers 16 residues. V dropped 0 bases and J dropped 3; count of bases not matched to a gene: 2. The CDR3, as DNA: TGTGCTAGTGGTTTGGTACGGACTAGCGGGAGCTACGAGCAGTACTTC. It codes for CASGLVRTSGSYEQYF. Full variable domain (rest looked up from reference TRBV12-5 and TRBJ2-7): DARVTQTPRHKVTEMGQEVTMRCQPILGHNTVFWYRQTMMQGLELLAYFRNRAPLDDSGMPKDRFSAEMPDATLATLKIQPSEPRDSAVYFCASGLVRTSGSYEQYFGPGTRLTVT.

The CDR3 coding sequence is TGTGCCAGCAGCTTTTCCTCCTCCTACAATGAGCAGTTCTTC. It translates to CASSFSSSYNEQFF. The gene calls are TRBV11-3 and TRBJ2-1; no clear D gene. The CDR3 consists of 14 residues. V lost 3 bases, J lost 0 bases, and 6 bases lay in between. Per germline, CDR1 SGHNT and CDR2 YENEEA.

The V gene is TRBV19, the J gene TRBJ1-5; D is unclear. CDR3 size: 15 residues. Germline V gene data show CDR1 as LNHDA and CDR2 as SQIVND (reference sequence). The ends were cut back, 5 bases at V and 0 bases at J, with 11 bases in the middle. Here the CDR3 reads CASSRDTFSNQPQHF. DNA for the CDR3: TGTGCCAGTAGTCGGGATACCTTTAGCAATCAGCCCCAGCATTTT.

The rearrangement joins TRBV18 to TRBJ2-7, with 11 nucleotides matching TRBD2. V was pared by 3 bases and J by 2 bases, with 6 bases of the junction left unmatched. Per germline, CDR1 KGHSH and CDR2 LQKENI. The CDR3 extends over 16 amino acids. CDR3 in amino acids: CASSPKLAGETYEQYF. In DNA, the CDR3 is TGTGCCAGCTCACCGAAACTAGCGGGAGAGACCTACGAGCAGTACTTC.

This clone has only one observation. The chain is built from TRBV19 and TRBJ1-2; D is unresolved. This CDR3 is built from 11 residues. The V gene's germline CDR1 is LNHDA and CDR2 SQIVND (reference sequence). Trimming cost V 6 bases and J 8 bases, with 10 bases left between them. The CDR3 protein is CASSHRVGYTF. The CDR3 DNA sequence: TGTGCCAGTAGCCACAGAGTCGGCTACACCTTC.

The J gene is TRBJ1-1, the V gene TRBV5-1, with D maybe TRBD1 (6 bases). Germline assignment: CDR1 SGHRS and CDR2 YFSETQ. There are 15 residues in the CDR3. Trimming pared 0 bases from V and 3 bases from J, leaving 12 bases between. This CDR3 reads CASSLVGGLDTEAFF. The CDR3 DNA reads TGCGCCAGCAGCTTGGTGGGGGGGCTTGACACTGAAGCTTTCTTT.

DNA of the CDR3: TGTGCCAGCAGCCCGAGACAGGGTCCGGCGAACACCGGGGAGCTGTTTTTT. It translates to CASSPRQGPANTGELFF. This chain connects TRBV13 to TRBJ2-2; TRBD1 matches at 7 bases. The CDR3 is made up of 17 amino acids. The germline gives CDR1 PRHDT, CDR2 FYEKMQ (reference sequence). The junction had 9 bases not matched to a gene; V was cut back by 5 bases and J by 0 bases.

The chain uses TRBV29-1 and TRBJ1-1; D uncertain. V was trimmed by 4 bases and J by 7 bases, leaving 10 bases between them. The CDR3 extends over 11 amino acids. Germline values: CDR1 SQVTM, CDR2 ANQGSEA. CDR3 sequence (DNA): TGCAGCGTTGCTGAATCAGGTGAAGCTTTCTTT. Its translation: CSVAESGEAFF.

CDR3: CASSLLGYAGERTGELFF. The CDR3 coding sequence is TGTGCCAGCAGTCTTCTAGGATACGCGGGAGAACGGACCGGGGAGCTGTTTTTT. The chain employs TRBV28 and TRBJ2-2; 7 bases are a match to TRBD2. This CDR3 comprises 18 residues. The junction had 17 bases not matched to a gene; V was cut back by 5 bases and J by 5 bases. Germline-derived CDR1 and CDR2 are MDHEN and SYDVKM.

The CDR3 nucleotides are TGCGCCAGCAGCTTGGCCGGAGAGACCCAGTACTTC. Residues: CASSLAGETQYF. This chain uses TRBV5-1 with TRBJ2-5; D unclear. The germline V gene has CDR1 SGHRS and CDR2 YFSETQ. The V and J ends lost 0 bases and 4 bases respectively, with 4 bases between them. The CDR3 sequence is 12 residues long. The variable domain in full, with the rest retrieved from reference TRBV5-1 and TRBJ2-5, is KAGVTQTPRYLIKTRGQQVTLSCSPISGHRSVSWYQQTPGQGLQFLFEYFSETQRNKGNFPGRFSGRQFSNSRSEMNVSTLELGDSALYLCASSLAGETQYFGPGTRLLVL.

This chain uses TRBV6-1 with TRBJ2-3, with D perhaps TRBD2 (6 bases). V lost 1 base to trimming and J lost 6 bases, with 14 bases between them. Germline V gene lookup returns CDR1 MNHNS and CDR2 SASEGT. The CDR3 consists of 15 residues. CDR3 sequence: CASSEGNGRWDTQYF. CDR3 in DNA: TGTGCCAGCAGTGAAGGTAACGGGAGATGGGATACGCAGTATTTT.

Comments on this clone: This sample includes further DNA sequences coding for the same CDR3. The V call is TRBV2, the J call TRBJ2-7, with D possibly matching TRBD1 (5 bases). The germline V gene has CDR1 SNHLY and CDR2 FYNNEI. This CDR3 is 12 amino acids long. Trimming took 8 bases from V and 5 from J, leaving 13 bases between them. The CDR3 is CASDQGSDEQYF. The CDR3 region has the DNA TGTGCCAGCGACCAGGGAAGCGACGAGCAGTACTTC. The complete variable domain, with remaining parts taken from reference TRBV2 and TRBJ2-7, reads EPEVTQTPSHQVTQMGQEVILRCVPISNHLYFYWYRQILGQKVEFLVSFYNNEISEKSEIFDDQFSVERPDGSNFTLKIRSTKLEDSAMYFCASDQGSDEQYFGPGTRLTVT.

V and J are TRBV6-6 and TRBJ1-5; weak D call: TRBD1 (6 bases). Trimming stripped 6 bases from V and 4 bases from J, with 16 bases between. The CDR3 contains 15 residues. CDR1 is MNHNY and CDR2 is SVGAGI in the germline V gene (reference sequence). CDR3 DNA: TGTGCCAGCAGCGGGGAGGGGGTTGGAAATCAGCCCCAGCATTTT. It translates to CASSGEGVGNQPQHF.

The CDR3 DNA follows: TGTGCCAGTAGCCCCACAGGGGGCTCTAGTGGCTACACCTTC. Encoded protein: CASSPTGGSSGYTF. The chain employs TRBV19 and TRBJ1-2, with 9 bases that match TRBD1. The germline V gene encodes CDR1 LNHDA and CDR2 SQIVND (reference sequence). The CDR3 is made up of 14 amino acids. The J segment lost 7 bases and the V segment lost 6 bases, leaving 9 bases of the junction unmatched. Complete variable domain (other parts from reference TRBV19 and TRBJ1-2): DGGITQSPKYLFRKEGQNVTLSCEQNLNHDAMYWYRQDPGQGLRLIYYSQIVNDFQKGDIAEGYSVSREKKESFPLTVTSAQKNPTAFYLCASSPTGGSSGYTFGSGTRLTVV.

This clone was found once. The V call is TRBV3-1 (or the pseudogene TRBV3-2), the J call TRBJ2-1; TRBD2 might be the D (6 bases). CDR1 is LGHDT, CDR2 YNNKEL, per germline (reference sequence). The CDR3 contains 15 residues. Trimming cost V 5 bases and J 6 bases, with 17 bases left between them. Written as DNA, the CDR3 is TGTGCCAGCAGCTCCTTCGCCGGGAGACTCAATGAGCAGTTCTTC. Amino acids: CASSSFAGRLNEQFF.

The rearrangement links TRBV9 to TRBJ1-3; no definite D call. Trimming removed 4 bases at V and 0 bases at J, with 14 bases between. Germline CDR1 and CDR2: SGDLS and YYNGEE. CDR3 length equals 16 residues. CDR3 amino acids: CASSTQSYSSGNTIYF. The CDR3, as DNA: TGTGCCAGCAGCACTCAATCATACAGCTCTGGAAACACCATATATTTT.

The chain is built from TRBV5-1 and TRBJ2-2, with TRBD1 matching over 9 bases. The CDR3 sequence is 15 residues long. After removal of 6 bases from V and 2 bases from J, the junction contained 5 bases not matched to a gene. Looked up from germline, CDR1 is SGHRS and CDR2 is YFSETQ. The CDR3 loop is CASNPGQGNTGELFF. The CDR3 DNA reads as TGCGCCAGCAACCCGGGACAGGGAAACACCGGGGAGCTGTTTTTT.

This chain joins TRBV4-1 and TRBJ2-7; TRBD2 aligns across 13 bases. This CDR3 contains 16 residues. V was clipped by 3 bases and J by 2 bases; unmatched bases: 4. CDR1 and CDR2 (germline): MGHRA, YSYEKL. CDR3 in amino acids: CASSHQLAGGPYEQYF. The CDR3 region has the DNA TGCGCCAGCAGCCACCAACTAGCGGGGGGGCCCTACGAGCAGTACTTC.

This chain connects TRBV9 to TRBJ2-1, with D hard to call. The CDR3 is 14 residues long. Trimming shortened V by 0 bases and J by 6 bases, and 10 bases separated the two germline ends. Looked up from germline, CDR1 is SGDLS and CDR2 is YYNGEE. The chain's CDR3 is CASSVAKQANEQFF. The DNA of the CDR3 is TGTGCCAGCAGCGTAGCTAAGCAAGCCAATGAGCAGTTCTTC.

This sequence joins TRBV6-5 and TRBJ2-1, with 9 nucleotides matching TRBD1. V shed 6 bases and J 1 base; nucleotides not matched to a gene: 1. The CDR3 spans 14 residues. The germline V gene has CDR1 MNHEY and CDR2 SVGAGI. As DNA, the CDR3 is TGTGCCAGCAGGGGACAGGGATCCTACAATGAGCAGTTCTTC. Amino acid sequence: CASRGQGSYNEQFF.

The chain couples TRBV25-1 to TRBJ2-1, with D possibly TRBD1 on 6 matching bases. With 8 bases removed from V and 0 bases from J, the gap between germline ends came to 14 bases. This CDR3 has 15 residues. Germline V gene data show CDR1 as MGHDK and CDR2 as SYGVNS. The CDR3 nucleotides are TGTGCCAGCGCACAGGGTCACAACTCCTACAATGAGCAGTTCTTC. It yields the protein CASAQGHNSYNEQFF.